The sequence of this T cell receptor (beta chain) was determined in a study of T cells after posttransplantation cyclophosphamide. Study-level points and caveats: Skin or GI-infiltrating T cells shared few TRB sequences with blood.

Sequenced by immunoSEQ multiplex PCR; TCRdb stores in-frame clones only, minus some. The sample carries about 52,000 clones, 94% recorded once. CDR3 length: 15 residues. Germline values: CDR1 SGHTS, CDR2 YDEGEE. With V trimmed by 0 bases and J by 8 bases, 4 bases remained unmatched. Comments on this clone: Antigen specificity is unknown.

This clonotype originated in a woman in her thirties in good health and a related stem cell transplant donor. The chain couples TRBV5-8 to TRBJ2-1; 11 nucleotides agree with TRBD2. Sample: PBMCs. The CDR3 region has the DNA TGTGCCAGCAGCTTGGCTAGCGGGGGGTCAGATGAGCAGTTCTTC. It codes for CASSLASGGSDEQFF.